The rows below give T cell receptor beta chains drawn from one sample of a study of blood T cell repertoires in COVID-19. The assay was immunoSEQ multiplex PCR, and TCRdb's table has in-frame clones only and misses some. Found here are 150,000 to 200,000 clones, 70% to 90% of them singletons; the top ten hold over 7%. The specimen was peripheral blood. The receptors derive from a man between 50 and 59 years old with active or convalescent COVID-19. Both conserved end residues are part of each CDR3. D genes are given only for firm matches. Where a row states a size, it is once, few, many or the class of an expanded clone; other rows omit it.

TRBJ2-7,TRBV9,-,TRBD1,CASSVSGTATYEQYF,TGTGCCAGCAGCGTATCCGGGACAGCTACCTACGAGCAGTACTTC
TRBJ2-1,TRBV20-1,few,-,CSARSDEQFF,TGCAGTGCTCGGAGCGATGAGCAGTTCTTC
TRBJ2-7,TRBV5-1,-,TRBD1,CASSFRDRVNEQYF,TGCGCCAGCAGCTTCCGGGACAGGGTGAACGAGCAGTACTTC
TRBJ1-3,TRBV30,-,-,CAWKQGGNTIYF,TGTGCCTGGAAGCAGGGAGGAAACACCATATATTTT
TRBJ1-1,TRBV5-6,-,-,CASSLEVRKNTEAFF,TGTGCCAGCAGCTTGGAGGTCAGGAAGAACACTGAAGCTTTCTTT
TRBJ1-2,TRBV5-6,-,TRBD1,CASSPRDRGYYGYTF,TGTGCCAGCAGCCCTAGGGACAGGGGATACTATGGCTACACCTTC
TRBJ1-1,TRBV18,-,-,CASSPDFRGTEAFF,TGTGCCAGCTCACCAGACTTTAGGGGGACTGAAGCTTTCTTT
TRBJ2-3,TRBV19,-,TRBD1,CASSPQGGTDTQYF,TGTGCCAGTAGTCCCCAGGGGGGCACAGATACGCAGTATTTT
TRBJ2-3,TRBV7-2,-,-,CASSLAAWRGGDTQYF,TGTGCCAGCAGCTTAGCAGCGTGGCGGGGCGGGGATACGCAGTATTTT
TRBJ1-4,TRBV7-9,-,-,CASSRLEDRDEKLFF,TGTGCCAGCAGCCGATTGGAGGACAGAGATGAAAAACTGTTTTTT
TRBJ2-4,TRBV20-1,-,-,CSASDRTSKNIQYF,TGCAGTGCTAGTGACAGGACTAGCAAAAACATTCAGTACTTC
TRBJ2-4,TRBV5-6,once,TRBD1,CASSLQGTKNIQYF,TGTGCCAGCAGCTTACAGGGGACCAAAAACATTCAGTACTTC
TRBJ1-2,TRBV7-9,few,TRBD1,CASSSGTGNGYTF,TGTGCCAGCAGCTCGGGGACAGGGAATGGCTACACCTTC
TRBJ2-1,TRBV7-2,-,TRBD2,CASSLATASGSSYNEQFF,TGTGCCAGCAGCTTAGCTACAGCTAGCGGGAGCTCCTACAATGAGCAGTTCTTC
TRBJ1-2,TRBV7-9,-,TRBD1,CASSPRTGQGYGYTF,TGTGCCAGCAGCCCCCGGACAGGGCAGGGGTATGGCTACACCTTC
TRBJ1-3,TRBV7-6,few,-,CASSLIDTSGNTIYF,TGTGCCAGCAGCTTGATAGATACCTCTGGAAACACCATATATTTT
TRBJ1-2,TRBV24-1,-,-,CATSDFRAYGYTF,TGTGCCACCAGTGATTTCAGGGCGTATGGCTACACCTTC
TRBJ2-1,TRBV5-1,once,TRBD1,CASSFPGQGNEQFF,TGCGCCAGCAGCTTTCCCGGACAGGGGAATGAGCAGTTCTTC
TRBJ2-7,TRBV7-3,-,-,CASSQMPGEIREQYF,TGTGCCAGCAGCCAAATGCCAGGGGAAATCCGCGAGCAGTACTTC
TRBJ1-4,TRBV7-9,-,TRBD1,CASSLGGTGAEKLFF,TGTGCCAGCTCCCTAGGGGGGACAGGGGCTGAAAAACTGTTTTTT
TRBJ2-7,TRBV7-2,-,-,CASSLSLGPYEQYF,TGTGCCAGCAGCTTAAGCCTGGGCCCCTACGAGCAGTACTTC
TRBJ1-2,TRBV18,-,TRBD1,CASSPDRGNNYGYTF,TGTGCCAGCTCACCTGACAGGGGGAATAACTATGGCTACACCTTC
TRBJ1-1,TRBV28,-,-,CASFRPGKNTEAFF,TGTGCCAGCTTTCGGCCAGGGAAGAACACTGAAGCTTTCTTT
TRBJ2-1,TRBV5-5,-,-,CASSLAPGKGNEQFF,TGTGCCAGCAGCTTGGCCCCGGGTAAGGGGAATGAGCAGTTCTTC
TRBJ2-3,TRBV5-5,-,TRBD2,CASSLGLAGGNTDTQYF,TGTGCCAGCAGCTTGGGACTAGCGGGGGGTAACACAGATACGCAGTATTTT
TRBJ2-3,TRBV5-6,-,-,CASSSGTSTDTQYF,TGTGCCAGCAGCTCAGGAACTAGCACAGATACGCAGTATTTT
TRBJ1-5,TRBV11-2,-,-,CASSLDSGSNQPQHF,TGTGCCAGCAGCTTAGATTCGGGTAGCAATCAGCCCCAGCATTTT
TRBJ1-1,TRBV28,-,TRBD1,CASRLPGQQNTEAFF,TGTGCCAGCAGACTTCCGGGACAGCAGAACACTGAAGCTTTCTTT
TRBJ2-3,TRBV19,-,TRBD2,CASRLAGFTDTQYF,TGTGCCAGTCGTCTAGCGGGGTTCACAGATACGCAGTATTTT
TRBJ2-1,TRBV7-6,medium-sized,TRBD1,CASSRGQGDYNEQFF,TGTGCCAGCAGCCGGGGACAGGGGGACTACAATGAGCAGTTCTTC
TRBJ1-1,TRBV3-1/TRBV3-2,-,-,CASSQDLANTEAFF,TGTGCCAGCAGCCAGGACTTGGCGAACACTGAAGCTTTCTTT
TRBJ1-6,TRBV7-9,-,TRBD1,CASSRDRDVSPLHF,TGTGCCAGCAGCCGGGACAGGGATGTTTCACCCCTCCACTTT
TRBJ1-1,TRBV27,-,-,CASSLGRNTEAFF,TGTGCCAGCAGTTTGGGGAGAAACACTGAAGCTTTCTTT
TRBJ1-1,TRBV21-1,-,-,CASSKGGRDTEAFF,TGTGCCAGCAGCAAAGGGGGGCGCGACACTGAAGCTTTCTTT
TRBJ1-1,TRBV12-3/TRBV12-4,-,-,CASILGGYAFF,TGTGCCAGCATCTTAGGAGGCTACGCTTTCTTT
TRBJ2-7,TRBV6-1,-,-,CASSDRQGSYEQYF,TGTGCCAGCAGTGATCGCCAGGGCTCCTACGAGCAGTACTTC
TRBJ2-7,TRBV3-1/TRBV3-2,-,-,CASSQEPRDEQYF,TGTGCCAGCAGCCAAGAACCCCGAGACGAGCAGTACTTC
TRBJ1-1,TRBV24-1,once,-,CATSDFGRGEAFF,TGTGCCACCAGTGATTTCGGCAGGGGTGAAGCTTTCTTT
TRBJ1-2,TRBV9,-,-,CASRASGGYTF,TGTGCCAGCAGGGCCTCGGGGGGCTACACCTTC
TRBJ2-2,TRBV30,-,-,CAWNRGLANGELFF,TGTGCCTGGAATCGCGGGCTAGCAAACGGGGAGCTGTTTTTT
TRBJ1-1,TRBV19,-,-,CASRRQQNTEAFF,TGTGCCAGTAGGAGACAGCAGAACACTGAAGCTTTCTTT
TRBJ2-7,TRBV6-5,-,-,CASSYSGTPDLVEQYF,TGTGCCAGCAGTTACTCGGGGACTCCTGACTTGGTTGAGCAGTACTTC
TRBJ2-3,TRBV11-3,-,TRBD2,CASSPGLAGDRDTQYF,TGTGCCAGCAGCCCCGGACTAGCGGGAGATCGAGATACGCAGTATTTT
TRBJ1-1,TRBV7-9,-,TRBD1,CASSKTGANTEAFF,TGTGCCAGCAGCAAGACAGGGGCCAACACTGAAGCTTTCTTT
TRBJ1-2,TRBV9,-,-,CASSLGGGDYGYTF,TGTGCCAGCAGCCTTGGGGGGGGTGACTATGGCTACACCTTC
TRBJ2-5,TRBV6-5,-,TRBD1,CASSYPGGSQETQYF,TGTGCCAGCAGTTACCCAGGGGGCAGCCAAGAGACCCAGTACTTC
TRBJ2-3,TRBV18,once,-,CASSPLGTDTQYF,TGTGCCAGCTCACCACTCGGCACAGATACGCAGTATTTT
TRBJ1-5,TRBV28,-,TRBD1,CASSPRTGGGQPQHF,TGTGCCAGCAGTCCACGGACAGGGGGCGGTCAGCCCCAGCATTTT
TRBJ2-1,TRBV10-3,once,-,CAISDSWDNEQFF,TGTGCCATCAGTGATAGCTGGGACAATGAGCAGTTCTTC
TRBJ1-1,TRBV18,-,-,CASRTGGGGTEAFF,TGTGCCAGCCGAACAGGCGGGGGTGGCACTGAAGCTTTCTTT
TRBJ2-5,TRBV19,once,-,CASSKKQGQETQYF,TGTGCCAGTAGTAAAAAACAGGGACAAGAGACCCAGTACTTC
TRBJ2-2,TRBV19,-,TRBD2,CASMTSGSRTGELFF,TGTGCCAGTATGACCAGCGGGAGTCGTACCGGGGAGCTGTTTTTT
TRBJ1-2,TRBV28,-,TRBD1,CATTKGGPANYGYTF,TGTGCCACGACAAAAGGGGGCCCCGCTAACTATGGCTACACCTTC
TRBJ2-1,TRBV19,-,-,CASSIRGGLNEQFF,TGTGCCAGTAGTATAAGGGGAGGTTTGAATGAGCAGTTCTTC
TRBJ2-1,TRBV5-1,-,TRBD2,CASSLGTSGPVNEQFF,TGCGCCAGCAGCTTGGGGACTAGCGGGCCAGTCAATGAGCAGTTCTTC
TRBJ2-5,TRBV6-5,-,TRBD2,CASSHRGGARETQYF,TGTGCCAGCAGTCACCGCGGGGGGGCGCGGGAGACCCAGTACTTC
TRBJ2-5,TRBV11-2,-,TRBD2,CASSLVWSGGTQETQYF,TGTGCCAGCAGCTTAGTATGGAGCGGGGGGACCCAAGAGACCCAGTACTTC
TRBJ2-7,TRBV19,-,TRBD2,CASRQRTSGTAYEQYF,TGTGCCAGTAGACAACGAACTAGCGGGACAGCCTACGAGCAGTACTTC